Below, 22 T cell receptor beta chains from the same sample are listed, as sequenced in a study of blood T cell repertoires in COVID-19. TCRdb's copy holds only in-frame clones and misses some; the assay was immunoSEQ multiplex PCR. The sample lists approximately 470,000 clones; approximately 83% were seen once. The sample taken for sequencing was peripheral blood. These receptors were obtained from a human donor in a cohort sampled during active COVID-19.

J is TRBJ1-1 and V is TRBV19; D call uncertain. This CDR3 comprises 12 residues. Deletions cut 8 bases from V and 0 bases from J, with 7 bases between. CDR1 and CDR2 (germline): LNHDA, SQIVND (reference sequence). The DNA for the CDR3 is TGTGCCAGTGGTCGGTTGAACACTGAAGCTTTCTTT. Protein: CASGRLNTEAFF.

V gene TRBV30 combines with J gene TRBJ1-1; possibly TRBD1 for D (6 bases). The length of the CDR3 is 16 residues. The germline gives CDR1 GTSNPN, CDR2 SVGIG (reference sequence). The V gene lost 2 bases and the J gene lost 1 base, with 17 bases spanning the gap. The chain's CDR3 is CAWSPGGARGNTEAFF. The CDR3 nucleotides read TGTGCCTGGAGTCCGGGGGGGGCGCGAGGGAACACTGAAGCTTTCTTT. The whole variable domain, filled in from reference TRBV30 and TRBJ1-1, reads SQTIHQWPATLVQPVGSPLSLECTVEGTSNPNLYWYRQAAGRGLQLLFYSVGIGQISSEVPQNLSASRPQDRQFILSSKKLLLSDSGFYLCAWSPGGARGNTEAFFGQGTRLTVV.

The chain joins TRBV7-8 to TRBJ1-6; the D is unclear. The CDR3 length is 17 residues. Germline V gene lookup returns CDR1 SGHVS and CDR2 FQNEAQ. The V end was cut by 3 bases, the J end by 9 bases, with 21 bases between. As DNA, the CDR3 is TGTGCCAGCAGCTTCAACCCCCCCCGCGGTGGTGGTTCACCCCTCCACTTT. This codes for CASSFNPPRGGGSPLHF.

The genes are TRBV11-2 and TRBJ2-5; no firm D call. Trimming cost V 1 base and J 3 bases, with 9 bases left between them. The CDR3 length is 14 residues. Germline assignment: CDR1 SGHAT and CDR2 FQNNGV. CDR3 in DNA: TGTGCCAGCAGCTTAGGGCTTTCAAAAGAGACCCAGTACTTC. It codes for CASSLGLSKETQYF.

V and J are TRBV7-9 and TRBJ2-7; 8 bases map to TRBD2. This CDR3 has 14 amino acids. The ends lost 8 bases at V and 6 bases at J; junction bases unmatched: 12. Looked up from germline, CDR1 is SEHNR and CDR2 is FQNEAQ (reference sequence). CDR3 bases: TGTGCCAGCTCGCCTCCTCGGCTAGCGGGCGAGCAGTACTTC. Its protein is CASSPPRLAGEQYF.

This clone was picked up one time. The V call is TRBV29-1, the J call TRBJ2-7; 9 nucleotides agree with TRBD1. V lost 5 bases to trimming and J lost 7 bases; unmatched junction nucleotides: 9. Germline V lookup: CDR1 SQVTM, CDR2 ANQGSEA. This CDR3 is 13 amino acids long. CDR3 in DNA: TGCAGCGTTATGTCACAGGGGGCTGGAGAGCAGTACTTC. It codes for CSVMSQGAGEQYF.

The genes are TRBV15 and TRBJ1-6, with 8 bases identical to TRBD1. The CDR3 consists of 14 residues. Germline loops: CDR1 LNHNV, CDR2 YYDKDF (reference sequence). The V and J ends lost 1 base and 9 bases, in that order; junction bases with no gene match: 2. The DNA for the CDR3 is TGTGCCACCAGCAGAGGGACAGGGAGTTCACCCCTCCACTTT. Translated: CATSRGTGSSPLHF.

The CDR3 spells CASSSGTSTNEQFF. The CDR3 DNA reads as TGTGCCAGCAGCTCCGGGACTAGTACCAATGAGCAGTTCTTC. The chain carries TRBV11-2 and TRBJ2-1; 8 bases fit TRBD2. Germline CDR1 reads SGHAT; CDR2 reads FQNNGV. This CDR3 has 14 amino acids. V was clipped by 4 bases and J by 6 bases; unmatched bases: 5.

This chain links TRBV6-2 or TRBV6-3 with TRBJ2-1, with 8 positions matching TRBD2. Germline CDR1 reads MNHEY; CDR2 reads SVGEGT. Losses at the gene ends were 4 bases for V and 9 bases for J; bases not matched to a gene: 17. The CDR3 runs to 17 residues. DNA for the CDR3: TGTGCCAGCAGTTCCCCAAGGGAGCGGGAGAGAGGGGGTGAGCAGTTCTTC. Translated: CASSSPRERERGGEQFF.

The chain recombines TRBV4-2 with TRBJ2-3, with 13 nucleotides matching TRBD2. Germline CDR1 LGHNA, CDR2 YNFKEQ. The CDR3 has 19 amino acids. V trimming: 0 bases; J trimming: 2 bases; junction bases outside the gene matches: 8. CDR3 sequence reads: CASSQDWGLAGRTTDTQYF. CDR3 nucleotide sequence: TGTGCCAGCAGCCAAGATTGGGGACTAGCGGGACGCACCACAGATACGCAGTATTTT.

CDR3 DNA sequence: TGTGCCAGCAGACCGGACAGGGACTATGGCTACACCTTC. It encodes CASRPDRDYGYTF. The rearrangement links TRBV5-4 to TRBJ1-2, with 8 positions matching TRBD1. CDR3 length equals 13 residues. Losses at the gene ends were 5 bases for V and 3 bases for J; bases not matched to a gene: 3. The germline CDR1 and CDR2 sequences are SGHNT and YYREEE (reference sequence). Combining the CDR3 with reference TRBV5-4 and TRBJ1-2 gives the whole variable domain ETGVTQSPTHLIKTRGQQVTLRCSSQSGHNTVSWYQQALGQGPQFIFQYYREEENGRGNFPPRFSGLQFPNYSSELNVNALELDDSALYLCASRPDRDYGYTFGSGTRLTVV.

The chain is built from TRBV7-9 and TRBJ1-2, with D uncertain. Germline loops: CDR1 SEHNR, CDR2 FQNEAQ (reference sequence). The CDR3 is 13 residues long. V lost 4 bases, J lost 4 bases, and 10 bases lay in between. The CDR3, as DNA: TGTGCCAGCAGCTCGGACTGGGCCTATGGCTACACCTTC. Residues: CASSSDWAYGYTF.

This clone has just a few counts. The chain has TRBV28 and TRBJ1-2; TRBD1 matches at 8 bases. The CDR3 is made up of 15 amino acids. V lost 5 bases, J lost 4 bases, and 9 bases stayed unmatched. CDR1 is MDHEN and CDR2 is SYDVKM in the germline V gene. The CDR3 region is CASSATGQVFYGYTF. As DNA, the CDR3 is TGTGCCAGCAGTGCCACGGGACAGGTCTTCTATGGCTACACCTTC.

The rearrangement links TRBV2 to TRBJ2-1; D perhaps matches TRBD1 (5 bases). With 8 bases removed from V and 6 bases from J, the gap between germline ends came to 17 bases. CDR3 size: 14 residues. The germline gives CDR1 SNHLY, CDR2 FYNNEI. The CDR3 nucleotides read TGTGCCAGCGTCCGGCAGGGTCTCCCCAATGAGCAGTTCTTC. It encodes CASVRQGLPNEQFF. Together with reference TRBV2 and TRBJ2-1, the CDR3 gives the full variable domain: EPEVTQTPSHQVTQMGQEVILRCVPISNHLYFYWYRQILGQKVEFLVSFYNNEISEKSEIFDDQFSVERPDGSNFTLKIRSTKLEDSAMYFCASVRQGLPNEQFFGPGTRLTVL.

The chain combines TRBV4-2 with TRBJ2-7; D unclear. The CDR3 extends over 14 amino acids. Trimming shortened V by 0 bases and J by 3 bases, and 9 bases separated the two germline ends. Germline lookup yields CDR1 LGHNA and CDR2 YNFKEQ. The CDR3 nucleotides read TGTGCCAGCAGCCAAGATAGACTCGGCTACGAGCAGTACTTC. As protein: CASSQDRLGYEQYF.

The gene calls are TRBV28 and TRBJ2-1; no definite D call. Germline values: CDR1 MDHEN, CDR2 SYDVKM. The ends were cut back, 7 bases at V and 2 bases at J, with 12 bases in the middle. The CDR3 sequence is 14 residues long. The CDR3: CASTWSPAYNEQFF. The CDR3 nucleotides read TGTGCCAGCACCTGGAGTCCAGCCTACAATGAGCAGTTCTTC.

The V gene is TRBV7-6, the J gene TRBJ2-7, with 10 bases aligning to TRBD1. This CDR3 contains 18 residues. J gave up 4 bases and V 2 bases, and 14 bases lay outside the gene matches. The germline V gene has CDR1 SGHVS and CDR2 FNYEAQ. The chain's CDR3 is CASSLTTGGRDSVYEQYF. DNA for the CDR3: TGTGCCAGCAGCTTAACGACAGGGGGCAGGGATTCGGTGTACGAGCAGTACTTC.

The DNA of the CDR3 is TGTGCCAGCAGCTCTCTCTCGGGAGGTGAGCAGTTCTTC. Encoded protein: CASSSLSGGEQFF. This rearrangement joins TRBV12-3 or TRBV12-4 to TRBJ2-1; 7 positions match TRBD2. Germline trimming cut 6 bases from V and 9 bases from J; bases unmatched to any gene: 8. This CDR3 contains 13 residues.

This clone was recorded once. This chain links TRBV3-1 (or the pseudogene TRBV3-2) with TRBJ2-7, with 8 bases lining up with TRBD2. The CDR3 consists of 15 residues. The V segment lost 4 bases and the J segment 6 bases; nucleotides outside the gene matches: 11. The germline V gene encodes CDR1 LGHDT and CDR2 YNNKEL (reference sequence). The chain's CDR3 is CASSLGGAGGGEQYF. Written as DNA, the CDR3 is TGTGCCAGCAGCCTAGGTGGCGCGGGAGGCGGCGAGCAGTACTTC.

Remarks on this clone: Other nucleotide sequences in the sample specify the same CDR3. The rearrangement links TRBV24-1 to TRBJ1-2; 10 bases are shared with TRBD1. CDR1 KGHDR and CDR2 SFDVKD come from the germline V gene. The CDR3 is 14 residues long. V was pared by 3 bases and J by 6 bases, with 3 bases of the junction left unmatched. DNA for the CDR3: TGTGCCACCAGTGATCCCGGACAGGGGGATGGCTACACCTTC. As protein: CATSDPGQGDGYTF.

The V gene is TRBV7-9, the J gene TRBJ1-2; D not resolved. The CDR3 extends over 15 amino acids. Per the germline V gene, CDR1 is SEHNR and CDR2 is FQNEAQ (reference sequence). Trimming took off 5 bases at V and 1 base at J, with 14 bases between the two ends. CDR3: CASSTLTGINYGYTF. DNA for the CDR3: TGTGCCAGCAGCACGCTTACCGGGATTAACTATGGCTACACCTTC.

The V and J genes are TRBV27 and TRBJ1-3; 7 bases fit TRBD1. Germline CDR1 MNHEY, CDR2 SMNVEV (reference sequence). CDR3 size: 13 residues. The trim removed 10 bases at V and 1 base at J, leaving 4 bases unmatched. CDR3 nucleotides: TGTGCCACACTACAGGGGTCTGGAAACACCATATATTTT. The encoded protein is CATLQGSGNTIYF.